The T cell receptor beta chain described here comes from a study of CD8 T cells in ankylosing spondylitis. General observations from the study: Disease-linked clones proved CD8+ and comparatively uncommon in peripheral blood. Blood from ankylosing spondylitis patients appeared to carry a characteristic roughly 8-variant TCR beta motif. Past studies reported some motif variants in reactive arthritis synovial fluid and blood. Significant enrichment of disease-linked clones was reported in matched ankylosing spondylitis synovial fluid.

Preparation of TCR beta libraries was done by quantitative 5'-RACE with molecular barcodes. One entry per CDR3 protein, called by TCRdb with MiXCR from the 5' RACE reads. There are about 540,000 distinct CDR3 sequences in the sample; approximately 12% occur only once, and under 7.5% lies in the top ten. The germline V gene has CDR1 SGHDT and CDR2 YYEEEE. The CDR3 has 15 amino acids. Trimming pared 4 bases from V and 3 bases from J, leaving 17 bases between. This clonotype was observed a handful of times. Antigen: not known. The receptor was isolated from a male donor with ankylosing spondylitis. The gene calls are TRBV5-6 and TRBJ2-7; D assignment may be TRBD1 or TRBD2 (5 bases each). The sample comprised blood, either unsorted or a sorted T cell fraction (not recorded which). CDR3 DNA: TGTGCCAGCAGCGGGGCCTCGGGATCCTTCTACGAGCAGTACTTC. This codes for CASSGASGSFYEQYF. Full variable domain (rest looked up from reference TRBV5-6 and TRBJ2-7): DAGVTQSPTHLIKTRGQQVTLRCSPKSGHDTVSWYQQALGQGPQFIFQYYEEEERQRGNFPDRFSGHQFPNYSSELNVNALLLGDSALYLCASSGASGSFYEQYFGPGTRLTVT.